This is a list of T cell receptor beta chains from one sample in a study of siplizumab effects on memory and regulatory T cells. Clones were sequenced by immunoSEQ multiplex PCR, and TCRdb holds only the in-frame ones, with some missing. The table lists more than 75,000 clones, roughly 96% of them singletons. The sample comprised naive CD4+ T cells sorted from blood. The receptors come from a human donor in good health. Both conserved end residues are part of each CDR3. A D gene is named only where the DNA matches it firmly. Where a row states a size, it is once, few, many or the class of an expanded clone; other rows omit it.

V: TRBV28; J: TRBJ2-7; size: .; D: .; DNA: TGTGCCAGCAGTTTGGGGGGTAGCTACGAGCAGTACTTC; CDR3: CASSLGGSYEQYF
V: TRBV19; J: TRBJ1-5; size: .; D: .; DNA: TGTGCCTCTAGGACAGAAAATCAGCCCCAGCATTTT; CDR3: CASRTENQPQHF
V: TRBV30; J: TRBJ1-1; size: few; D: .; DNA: TGTGCCGGCCTCCAGGGGACTGAAGCTTTCTTT; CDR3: CAGLQGTEAFF
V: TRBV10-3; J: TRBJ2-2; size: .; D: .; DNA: TGTGCCATCAGCCGGACGCCCTCGAACACCGGGGAGCTGTTTTTT; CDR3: CAISRTPSNTGELFF
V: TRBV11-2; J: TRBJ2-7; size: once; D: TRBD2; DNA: TGTGCCAGCAGCCCACTAGCGGGGGGGGCCGAGCAGTACTTC; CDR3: CASSPLAGGAEQYF
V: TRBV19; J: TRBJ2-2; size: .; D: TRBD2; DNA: TGTGCCAGTCTGCTGGGGGGGGCGAACACCGGGGAGCTGTTTTTT; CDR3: CASLLGGANTGELFF
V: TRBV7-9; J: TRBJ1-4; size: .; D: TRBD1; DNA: TGTGCCAGCAGCTTAGTGGGCCGGAGACAGGGGCTTATAAATGAAAAACTGTTTTTT; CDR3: CASSLVGRRQGLINEKLFF
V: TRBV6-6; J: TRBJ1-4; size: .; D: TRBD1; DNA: TGTGCCAGCGGGACAGGGCGGGCTAATGAAAAACTGTTTTTT; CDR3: CASGTGRANEKLFF
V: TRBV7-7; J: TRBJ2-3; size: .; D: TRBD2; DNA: TGTGCCAGCAGCTTGGGACTATCTTTCACAGATACGCAGTATTTT; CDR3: CASSLGLSFTDTQYF
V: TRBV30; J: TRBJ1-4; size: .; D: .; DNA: TGTGCCTGGAGTGTCGGGGGAACGAATAATGAAAAACTGTTTTTT; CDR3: CAWSVGGTNNEKLFF
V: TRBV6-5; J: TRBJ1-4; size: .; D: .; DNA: TGTGCCAGCAGTTACTCGAAAACCGCGACTAATGAAAAACTGTTTTTT; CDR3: CASSYSKTATNEKLFF
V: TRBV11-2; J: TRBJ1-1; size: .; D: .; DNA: TGTGCCAGCAGCTTAGATCGGGGGCTAGGTGCTGAAGCTTTCTTT; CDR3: CASSLDRGLGAEAFF
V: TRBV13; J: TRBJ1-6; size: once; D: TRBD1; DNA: TGTGCCAGCAGCCCCCGGGACAGGGAGCCTTTCTCCTATAATTCACCCCTCCACTTT; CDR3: CASSPRDREPFSYNSPLHF
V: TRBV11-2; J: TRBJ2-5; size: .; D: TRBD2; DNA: TGTGCCAGCAGGTTCAACAGCGGGGCAGAGACCCAGTACTTC; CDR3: CASRFNSGAETQYF
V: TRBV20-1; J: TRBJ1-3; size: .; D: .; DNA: TGCAGTGCGTCCGTCCCGGATTTT; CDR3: CSASVPDF
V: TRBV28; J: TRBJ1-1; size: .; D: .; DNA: TGTGCCAGCAGTTCCCCAGGGGCGAACACTGAAGCTTTCTTT; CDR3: CASSSPGANTEAFF
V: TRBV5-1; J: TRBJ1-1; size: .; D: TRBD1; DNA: TGCGCCAGCAGCTGGACAGGGTTAGGGACTGAAGCTTTCTTT; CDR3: CASSWTGLGTEAFF
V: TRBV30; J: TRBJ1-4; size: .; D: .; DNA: TGTGCCTGGAGTGTGGGTTTTAATGAAAAACTGTTTTTT; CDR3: CAWSVGFNEKLFF
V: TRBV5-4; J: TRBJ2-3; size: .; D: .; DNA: TGTGCCAGCAGCTCCGGTGCTAGCACAGATACGCAGTATTTT; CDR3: CASSSGASTDTQYF
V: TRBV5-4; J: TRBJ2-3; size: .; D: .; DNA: TGTGCCAGCAGCCCCTTTACAAGCACAGATACGCAGTATTTT; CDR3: CASSPFTSTDTQYF
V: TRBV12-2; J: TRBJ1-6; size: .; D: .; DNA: TGTGCAAGTCGCCCGTTTTTATCTAAGCCTCTGCAGCTGTGCTCCTATAATTCACCCCTCCACTTT; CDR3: CASRPFLSKPLQLCSYNSPLHF
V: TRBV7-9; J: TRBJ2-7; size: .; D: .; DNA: TGTGCCAGCAGCTTAGCCTTCGGTCGACTCTCCTACGAGCAGTACTTC; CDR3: CASSLAFGRLSYEQYF
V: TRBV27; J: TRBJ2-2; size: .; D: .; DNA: TGTGCCAGCAGTTTTGGGACAAAGAACACCGGGGAGCTGTTTTTT; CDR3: CASSFGTKNTGELFF
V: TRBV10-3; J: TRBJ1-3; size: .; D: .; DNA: TGTGCCATCGAGACAGGTTTCTCTGGAAACACCATATATTTT; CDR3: CAIETGFSGNTIYF
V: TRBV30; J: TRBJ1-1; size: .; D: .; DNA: TGTGCCTGGAGTGCGCTTCAGGGGTTCGCAGCCAGAAACGGTAAGAACACTGAAGCTTTCTTT; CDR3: CAWSALQGFAARNGKNTEAFF
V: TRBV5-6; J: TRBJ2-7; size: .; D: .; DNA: TGTGCCAGCAGCTCCTTGACAGGACTTAGCTCCTACGAGCAGTACTTC; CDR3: CASSSLTGLSSYEQYF
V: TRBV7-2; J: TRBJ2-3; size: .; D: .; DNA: TGTGCCAGCAGCTTCCACACAGATACGCAGTATTTT; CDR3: CASSFHTDTQYF
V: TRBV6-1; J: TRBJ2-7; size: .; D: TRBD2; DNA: TGTGCCAGCAATGGCGGGACTAGCGGTCACGACGAGCAGTACTTC; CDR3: CASNGGTSGHDEQYF
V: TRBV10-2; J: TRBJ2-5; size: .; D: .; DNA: TGCGCCAGCCTGGGGTTGTTAGAGACCCAGTACTTC; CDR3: CASLGLLETQYF
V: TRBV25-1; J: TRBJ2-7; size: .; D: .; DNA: TGTGCCAGCAGCGGACAGCAAGCCTACGAGCAGTACTTC; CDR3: CASSGQQAYEQYF
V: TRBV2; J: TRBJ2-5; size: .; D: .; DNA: TGTGCCAGCAGTGAAGGGGTTCTGGCCGGCGTCACTTCCCAGTACTTC; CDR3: CASSEGVLAGVTSQYF
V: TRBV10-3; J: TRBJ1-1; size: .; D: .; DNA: TGTGCCACACTAATACCGGGACAGAACACTGAAGCTTTCTTT; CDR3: CATLIPGQNTEAFF
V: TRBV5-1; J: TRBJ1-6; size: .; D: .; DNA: TGCGCCAGCAGCTTGGTCCCCTCCACTGCGGCCTATAATTCACCCCTCCACTTT; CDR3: CASSLVPSTAAYNSPLHF
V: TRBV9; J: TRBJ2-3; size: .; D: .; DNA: TGTGCCAGCAGCATGGGATTGGGGGTCACAGATACGCAGTATTTT; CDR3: CASSMGLGVTDTQYF
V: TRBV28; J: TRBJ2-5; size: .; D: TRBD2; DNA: TGTGCCAGCATGAGCGGGGGGGCGGAACAAGAGACCCAGTACTTC; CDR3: CASMSGGAEQETQYF
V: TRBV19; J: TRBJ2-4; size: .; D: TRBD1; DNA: TGTGCCAGTAAGTCGGACCGGGACAGAAAAAACATTCAGTACTTC; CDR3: CASKSDRDRKNIQYF
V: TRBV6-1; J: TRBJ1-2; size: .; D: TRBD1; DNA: TGTGCCAGCAGCGAAGGGACAGGGACCTATGGCTACACCTTC; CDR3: CASSEGTGTYGYTF
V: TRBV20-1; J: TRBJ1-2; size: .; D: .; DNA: TGCAGTCATCCAGCCTCCTATGGCTACACCTTC; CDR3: CSHPASYGYTF
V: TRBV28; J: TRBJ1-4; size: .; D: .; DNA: TGTGCCAGCAGTTTACCCAGTGGGGATGAAAAACTGTTTTTT; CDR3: CASSLPSGDEKLFF
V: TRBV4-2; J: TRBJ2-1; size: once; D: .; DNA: TGTGCCAGCAGCCAAGACCTAGCTTCCTACAATGAGCAGTTCTTC; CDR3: CASSQDLASYNEQFF
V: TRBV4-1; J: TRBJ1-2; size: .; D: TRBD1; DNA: TGCGCCAGCAGCCCCCCCACAGGGGCCTATGGCTACACCTTC; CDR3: CASSPPTGAYGYTF
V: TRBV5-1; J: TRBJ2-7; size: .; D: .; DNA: TGCGCCAGCAGCTTGGATAGCATAAGACCTTACGAGCAGTACTTC; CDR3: CASSLDSIRPYEQYF
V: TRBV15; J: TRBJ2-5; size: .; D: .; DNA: TGTGCCACCAGCAGAGTAAGGCCGTTGCGGGGTCGTGGGGAGACCCAGTACTTC; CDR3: CATSRVRPLRGRGETQYF
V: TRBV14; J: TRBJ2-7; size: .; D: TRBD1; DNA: TGTGCCAGCAGCTTCTACAGGGGGCCCTACGAGCAGTACTTC; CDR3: CASSFYRGPYEQYF
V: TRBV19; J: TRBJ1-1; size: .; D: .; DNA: TGTGCCACCTCACCGACTAATCGGATCGCTGAAGCTTTCTTT; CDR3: CATSPTNRIAEAFF
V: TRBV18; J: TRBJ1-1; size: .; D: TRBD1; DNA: TGTGCCAGCTCACCTGACAGGGGAACGAACACTGAAGCTTTCTTT; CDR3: CASSPDRGTNTEAFF
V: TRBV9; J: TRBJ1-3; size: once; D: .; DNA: TGTGCCAGCAGCGTAGGTCTGATATCTGGAAACACCATATATTTT; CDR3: CASSVGLISGNTIYF
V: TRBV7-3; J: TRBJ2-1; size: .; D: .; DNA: TGTGCCAGCAGCTTATCGGATGAAGGGTACAATGAGCAGTTCTTC; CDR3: CASSLSDEGYNEQFF
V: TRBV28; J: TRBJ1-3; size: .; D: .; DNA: TGTGCCGGAGGCGGCTCTGGAAACACCATATATTTT; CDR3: CAGGGSGNTIYF
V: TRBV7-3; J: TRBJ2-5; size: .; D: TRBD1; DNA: TGTGCCAGCAGCCTGGACAGGGCCCAAGAGACCCAGTACTTC; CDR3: CASSLDRAQETQYF
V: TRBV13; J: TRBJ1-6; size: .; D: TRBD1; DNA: TGTGCCACTAACCCCCCAGGGGGCTCCTATAATTCACCCCTCCACTTT; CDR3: CATNPPGGSYNSPLHF
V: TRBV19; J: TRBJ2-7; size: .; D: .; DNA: TGTGCCAGTAGTACAGGACAGAGCTACGAGCAGTACTTC; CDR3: CASSTGQSYEQYF
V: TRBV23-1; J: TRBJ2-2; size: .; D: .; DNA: TGCGCCAGCAGTCAATCGCCTGGGGTACAGGCGAACACCGGGGAGCTGTTTTTT; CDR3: CASSQSPGVQANTGELFF
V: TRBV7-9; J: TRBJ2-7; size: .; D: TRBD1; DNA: TGTGCCAGCAGCCCGGGACAGGGGGCAAACGAGCAGTACTTC; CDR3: CASSPGQGANEQYF
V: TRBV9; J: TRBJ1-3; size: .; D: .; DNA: TGTGCCAGCAGCGCAGTTAGCTTTGGAAACACCATATATTTT; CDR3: CASSAVSFGNTIYF
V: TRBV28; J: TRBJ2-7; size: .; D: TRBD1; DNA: TGTGCCAGCAGTTCCCGGGACAGGTTAAACGAGCAGTACTTC; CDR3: CASSSRDRLNEQYF